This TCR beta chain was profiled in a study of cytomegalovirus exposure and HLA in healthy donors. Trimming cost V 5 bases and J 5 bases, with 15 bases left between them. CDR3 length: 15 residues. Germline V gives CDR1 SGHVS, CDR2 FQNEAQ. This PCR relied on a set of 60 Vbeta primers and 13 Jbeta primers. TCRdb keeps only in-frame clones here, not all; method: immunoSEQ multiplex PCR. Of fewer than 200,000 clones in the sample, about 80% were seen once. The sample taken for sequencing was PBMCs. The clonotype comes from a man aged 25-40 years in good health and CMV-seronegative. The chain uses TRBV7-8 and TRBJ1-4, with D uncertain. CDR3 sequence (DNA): TGTGCCAGCAGCAGGGAGGGAGGGAAAAATGAAAAACTGTTTTTT. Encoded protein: CASSREGGKNEKLFF.